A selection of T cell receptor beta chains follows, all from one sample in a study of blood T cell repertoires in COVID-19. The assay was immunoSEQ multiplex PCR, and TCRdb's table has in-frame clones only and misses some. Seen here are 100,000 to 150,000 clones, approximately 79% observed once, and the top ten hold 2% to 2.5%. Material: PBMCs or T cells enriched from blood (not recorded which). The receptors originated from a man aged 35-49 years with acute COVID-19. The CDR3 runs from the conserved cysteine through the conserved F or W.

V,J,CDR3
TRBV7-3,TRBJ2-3,CASSLGGHNTDTQYF
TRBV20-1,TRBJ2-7,CSANSGREQYF
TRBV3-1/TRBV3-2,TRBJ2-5,CASSQPGLAVSRPRETQYF
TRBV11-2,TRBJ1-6,CASSRHRDETSSYNSPLHF
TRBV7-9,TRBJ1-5,CASSLDRADQPQHF
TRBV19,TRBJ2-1,CASSRTSAHSYNEQFF
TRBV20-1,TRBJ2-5,CSASLEGASSGETQYF
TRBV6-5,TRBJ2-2,CASSYQSGGNTGELFF
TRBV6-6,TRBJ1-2,CASSLNRDRGNNYGYTF
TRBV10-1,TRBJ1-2,CASSGTGNYGYTF
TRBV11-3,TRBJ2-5,CASSISSGGTETQYF
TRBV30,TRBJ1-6,CAWSVSAGNLSPLHF
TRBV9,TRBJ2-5,CASSVGDRGRETQYF
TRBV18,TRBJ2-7,CASSPWDREDEQYF
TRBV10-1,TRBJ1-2,CASSAPGGHLPTNYGYTF
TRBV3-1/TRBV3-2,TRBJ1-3,CASSQDIPGTGLNTIYF
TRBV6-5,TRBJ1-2,CASTKDRGNYGYTF
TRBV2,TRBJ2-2,CASRRDPTGELFF
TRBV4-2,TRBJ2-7,CASSQGTSGRYEQYF
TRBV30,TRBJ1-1,CALFSGAKAFF
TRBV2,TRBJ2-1,CASPNWAWDREANEQFF
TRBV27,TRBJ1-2,CASSRDRGSTGYTF
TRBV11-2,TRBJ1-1,CASSLARNTEAFF
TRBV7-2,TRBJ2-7,CASSISRGGLAETYEQYF
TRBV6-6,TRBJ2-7,CASSPSGTGPYEQYF
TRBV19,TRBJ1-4,CASSPQGWTNEKLFF
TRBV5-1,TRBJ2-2,CASSLGAGGELFF
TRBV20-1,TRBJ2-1,CSASSSGSSSYNEQFF
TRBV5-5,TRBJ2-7,CASSLRVGQGAPYEQYF
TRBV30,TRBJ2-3,CAWSVGGATDTQYF
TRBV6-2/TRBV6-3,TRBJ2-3,CASSLRGLFSTDTQYF
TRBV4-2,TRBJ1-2,CASSQAVRGAGNYGYTF
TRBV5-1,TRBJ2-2,CASSSQGARVGELFF
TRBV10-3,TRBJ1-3,CAIGDSGNTIYF
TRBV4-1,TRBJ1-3,CASSQDGPLQANTIYF
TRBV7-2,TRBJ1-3,CASSSARGGAGNTIYF
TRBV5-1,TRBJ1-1,CASSLQGDGTEAFF
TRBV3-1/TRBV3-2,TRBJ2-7,CASSQGAGVAGAYEQYF
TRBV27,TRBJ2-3,CASSPALRRGTDTQYF
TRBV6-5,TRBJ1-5,CASSYDTSNQPQHF
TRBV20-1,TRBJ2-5,CSASPGGAWQETQYF
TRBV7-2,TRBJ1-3,CASSMASGNTIYF
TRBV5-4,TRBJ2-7,CASSSQGDSYEQYF
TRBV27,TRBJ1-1,CASSFGGPPEAFF
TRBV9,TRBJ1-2,CASSVGGRGRSYGYTF
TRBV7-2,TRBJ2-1,CASSLVPSNPNEQFF
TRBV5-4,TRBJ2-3,CASSLGGTDTQYF